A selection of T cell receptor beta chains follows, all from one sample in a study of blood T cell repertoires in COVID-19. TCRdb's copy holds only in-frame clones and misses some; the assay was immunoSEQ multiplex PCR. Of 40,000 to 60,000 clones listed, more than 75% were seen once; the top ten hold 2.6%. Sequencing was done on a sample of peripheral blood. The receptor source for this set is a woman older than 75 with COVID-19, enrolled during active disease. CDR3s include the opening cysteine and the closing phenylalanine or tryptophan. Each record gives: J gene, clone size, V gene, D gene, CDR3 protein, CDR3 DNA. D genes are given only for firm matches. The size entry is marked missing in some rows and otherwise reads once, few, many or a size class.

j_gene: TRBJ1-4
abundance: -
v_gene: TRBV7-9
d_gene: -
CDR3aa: CASSRAGGEKLFF
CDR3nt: TGTGCCAGCAGCCGTGCAGGAGGTGAAAAACTGTTTTTT

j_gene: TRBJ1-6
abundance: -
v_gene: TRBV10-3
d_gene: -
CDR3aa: CAIKGENTYNSPLHF
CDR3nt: TGTGCCATCAAAGGAGAGAATACCTATAATTCACCCCTCCACTTT

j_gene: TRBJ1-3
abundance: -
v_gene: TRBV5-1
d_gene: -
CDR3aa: CASSLTGLRNTIYF
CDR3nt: TGCGCCAGCAGCTTGACAGGGCTGAGAAACACCATATATTTT

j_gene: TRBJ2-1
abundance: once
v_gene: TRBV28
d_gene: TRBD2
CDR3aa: CASSPLREGNNEQFF
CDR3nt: TGTGCCAGCAGTCCCCTGCGGGAGGGAAACAATGAGCAGTTCTTC

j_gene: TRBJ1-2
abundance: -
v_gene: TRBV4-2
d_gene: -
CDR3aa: CASSQFLSTGGYTF
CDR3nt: TGTGCCAGCAGCCAATTCTTATCTACGGGGGGCTACACCTTC

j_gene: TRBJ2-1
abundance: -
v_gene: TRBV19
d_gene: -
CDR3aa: CASRMAGTSISNEQFF
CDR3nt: TGTGCCAGTAGAATGGCCGGGACATCTATCTCCAATGAGCAGTTCTTC

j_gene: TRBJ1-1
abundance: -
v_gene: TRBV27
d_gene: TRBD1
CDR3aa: CASSLGTELRNTEAFF
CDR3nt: TGTGCCAGCAGTTTAGGGACAGAACTTCGGAACACTGAAGCTTTCTTT

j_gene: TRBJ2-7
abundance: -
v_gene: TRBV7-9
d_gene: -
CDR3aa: CASGSAALHYEQYF
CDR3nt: TGTGCCAGCGGTTCGGCGGCCTTACACTACGAGCAGTACTTC

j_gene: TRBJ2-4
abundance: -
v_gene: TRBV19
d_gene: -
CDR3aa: CAVRESNAKNIQYF
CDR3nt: TGTGCCGTAAGGGAGTCTAACGCCAAAAACATTCAGTACTTC

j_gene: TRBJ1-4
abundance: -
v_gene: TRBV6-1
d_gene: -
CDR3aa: CASSGLGRATNEKLFF
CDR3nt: TGTGCCAGCAGTGGCCTAGGGCGGGCAACTAATGAAAAACTGTTTTTT

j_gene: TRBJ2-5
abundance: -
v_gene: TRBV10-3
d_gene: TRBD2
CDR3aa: CASKGREGETQYF
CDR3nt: TGTGCCTCAAAGGGCAGGGAGGGAGAGACCCAGTACTTC

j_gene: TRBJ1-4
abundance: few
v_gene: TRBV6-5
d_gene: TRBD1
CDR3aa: CASRALTGGDEKLFF
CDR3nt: TGTGCCAGCAGGGCATTGACAGGGGGCGATGAAAAACTGTTTTTT

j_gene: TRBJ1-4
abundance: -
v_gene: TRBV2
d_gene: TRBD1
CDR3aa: CASSIGTGNEKLFF
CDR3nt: TGTGCCAGCAGTATCGGGACAGGGAATGAAAAACTGTTTTTT

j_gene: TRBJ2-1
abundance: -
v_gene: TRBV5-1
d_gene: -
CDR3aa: CASSLAAPYNEQFF
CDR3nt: TGCGCCAGCAGCTTGGCAGCGCCCTACAATGAGCAGTTCTTC

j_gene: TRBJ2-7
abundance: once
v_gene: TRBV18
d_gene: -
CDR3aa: CASSSRDSYEQYF
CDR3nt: TGTGCCAGCTCATCCCGGGATTCCTACGAGCAGTACTTC

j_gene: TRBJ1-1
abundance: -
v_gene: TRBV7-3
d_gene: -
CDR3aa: CASSPSPRRGENTEAFF
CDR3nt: TGTGCCAGCAGCCCGAGCCCCAGACGGGGGGAGAACACTGAAGCTTTCTTT

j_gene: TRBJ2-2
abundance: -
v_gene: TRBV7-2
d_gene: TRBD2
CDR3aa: CASSFRLAGGHGGELFF
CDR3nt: TGTGCCAGCAGCTTCCGACTAGCGGGGGGGCATGGCGGGGAGCTGTTTTTT

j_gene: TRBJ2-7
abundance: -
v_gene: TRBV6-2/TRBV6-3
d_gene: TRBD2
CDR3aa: CASSYPRGGRYEQYF
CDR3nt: TGTGCCAGCAGTTACCCCCGGGGGGGCCGCTACGAGCAGTACTTC

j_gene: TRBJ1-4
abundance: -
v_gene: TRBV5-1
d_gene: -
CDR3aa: CASSPWSAGEGEKLFF
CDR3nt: TGCGCCAGCAGCCCCTGGTCTGCAGGGGAGGGTGAAAAACTGTTTTTT

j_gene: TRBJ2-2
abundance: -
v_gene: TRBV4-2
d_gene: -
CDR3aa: CASSQDPGTNTGELFF
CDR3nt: TGTGCCAGCAGCCAAGATCCAGGGACGAACACCGGGGAGCTGTTTTTT

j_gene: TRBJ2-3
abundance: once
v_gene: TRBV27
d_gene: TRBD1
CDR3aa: CASSTRMTGSVTDTQYF
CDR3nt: TGTGCCAGCAGTACCCGAATGACAGGGAGTGTCACAGATACGCAGTATTTT

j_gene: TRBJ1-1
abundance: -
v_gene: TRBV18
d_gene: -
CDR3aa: CASSRGGVGNTEAFF
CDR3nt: TGTGCCAGCTCACGAGGGGGGGTTGGGAACACTGAAGCTTTCTTT

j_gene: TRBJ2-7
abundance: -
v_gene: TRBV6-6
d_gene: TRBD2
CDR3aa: CASSSQTSGRIEQYF
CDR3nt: TGTGCCAGCAGTTCCCAGACTAGCGGGAGGATCGAGCAGTACTTC

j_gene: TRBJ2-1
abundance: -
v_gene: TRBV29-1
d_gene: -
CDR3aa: CSVEGSPRVNEQFF
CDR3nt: TGCAGCGTGGAAGGGAGCCCCAGGGTGAATGAGCAGTTCTTC